These T cell receptor beta chains were read from a single sample in a study of blood T cell repertoires in COVID-19. Assay used: immunoSEQ multiplex PCR; TCRdb lists only in-frame clones, some missing. The table has 200,000 to 300,000 clones, about 79% seen once. The sample comprised peripheral blood. These receptors were obtained from a man aged 40-49 years who had recovered from COVID-19. Both conserved end residues are part of each CDR3. Each record gives: D gene, V gene, J gene, clone size, CDR3 DNA, CDR3 protein. A D gene is named only where the DNA matches it firmly. A row's size may be missing; if present it is once, few, many or a size class.

TRBD1,TRBV19,TRBJ1-2,NA,TGTGCCAGTACCCCATCGGGACAGGGGGTCCCCTATGGCTACACCTTC,CASTPSGQGVPYGYTF
TRBD2,TRBV5-4,TRBJ2-7,NA,TGTGCCAGCGAGACTAGCGGGGGCGATGAGCAGTACTTC,CASETSGGDEQYF
NA,TRBV6-5,TRBJ1-2,NA,TGTGCCAGCCGCGCGGGTAGGAGAGCTAACTATGGCTACACCTTC,CASRAGRRANYGYTF
TRBD1,TRBV19,TRBJ1-5,few,TGTGCCAGTAGTGCCTCGGGACAGAGCAATCAGCCCCAGCATTTT,CASSASGQSNQPQHF
NA,TRBV5-6,TRBJ2-7,once,TGTGCCAGCAGCTTATCGGGGAGGCCCTACGAGCAGTACTTC,CASSLSGRPYEQYF
TRBD1,TRBV6-1,TRBJ2-7,few,TGTGCCAGCAGTGAGGGGACAGGGGGCCTCTACGAGCAGTACTTC,CASSEGTGGLYEQYF
TRBD2,TRBV4-3,TRBJ2-3,NA,TGCGCCAGCAGCTCGGGGACTAGCCGTCGTTTGACAGATACGCAGTATTTT,CASSSGTSRRLTDTQYF
TRBD2,TRBV2,TRBJ2-2,few,TGTGCCAGCTCGTCTCTAGCGGGAGTGATCGGGGAGCTGTTTTTT,CASSSLAGVIGELFF
TRBD2,TRBV19,TRBJ2-2,NA,TGTGCCAGTAGTCCATTGGGGAGACTAGCAGTAGGCACCGGGGAGCTGTTTTTT,CASSPLGRLAVGTGELFF
TRBD1,TRBV6-2/TRBV6-3,TRBJ1-1,few,TGTGCCAGCAGTTACCCCCCGACAGGGGCCACTGAAGCTTTCTTT,CASSYPPTGATEAFF
NA,TRBV7-2,TRBJ2-2,NA,TGTGCCAGCAGCTTTTACAGCACCGGGGAGCTGTTTTTT,CASSFYSTGELFF
NA,TRBV9,TRBJ2-3,NA,TGTGCCAGCAGCGTAAGGGGTGGAGGGGGGGCCGCAGATACGCAGTATTTT,CASSVRGGGGAADTQYF
TRBD1,TRBV5-1,TRBJ1-3,NA,TGCGCCAGCAGCTTGGCAACAGGGGGTCTAGGAAACACCATATATTTT,CASSLATGGLGNTIYF
NA,TRBV27,TRBJ2-3,once,TGTGCCAGCAGGCGAGATACGCAGTATTTT,CASRRDTQYF
NA,TRBV2,TRBJ2-5,NA,TGTGCCAGCAGACTCTACCAAGAGACCCAGTACTTC,CASRLYQETQYF
NA,TRBV7-8,TRBJ1-3,NA,TGTGCCAGCAGCTCGCGAATAACCGGAAACACCATATATTTT,CASSSRITGNTIYF
NA,TRBV9,TRBJ2-1,NA,TGTGCCAGCAGCGTTGGAGGTGGCAGCTACAATGAGCAGTTCTTC,CASSVGGGSYNEQFF